This T cell receptor (beta chain) was sequenced in a study of OX40 agonist ivuxolimab in advanced cancers. Turning to the study itself: It was ivuxolimab, an agonistic anti-OX40 (CD134) antibody, that patients were treated with. Treatment received earlier with anti-PD-1, anti-PD-L1 or anti-CTLA-4 agents was allowed, and approximately 40% had some. Overall study results and limits: Dosing at 0.1 to 3.0 mg/kg was accompanied by clonal expansion of CD4+ and CD8+ blood T cells by week 6.

Concerning this clone: The antigen remains unidentified.

There are 13 residues in the CDR3. CDR1 and CDR2 from the germline V gene are SQVTM and ANQGSEA. V was pared by 8 bases and J by 2 bases, with 16 bases between. The data were produced by immunoSEQ multiplex PCR, yet TCRdb's version contains in-frame clones alone and is incomplete. Of roughly 58,000 clones listed, 70% to 90% are singletons. Researchers took blood at baseline, on cycle 4 day 1, and on cycle 7 day 1. The source is an adult with an advanced solid tumor such as melanoma, head and neck, liver or kidney cancer. The sequencing here drew on CD4+ or CD8+ T cells sorted from blood, taken in a trial of the OX40 agonist ivuxolimab. The chain recombines TRBV29-1 with TRBJ2-7; D ambiguous. CDR3 DNA: TGCAGCTTTACCGCCCAGCCCCCCTACGAGCAGTACTTC. This translates into CSFTAQPPYEQYF.